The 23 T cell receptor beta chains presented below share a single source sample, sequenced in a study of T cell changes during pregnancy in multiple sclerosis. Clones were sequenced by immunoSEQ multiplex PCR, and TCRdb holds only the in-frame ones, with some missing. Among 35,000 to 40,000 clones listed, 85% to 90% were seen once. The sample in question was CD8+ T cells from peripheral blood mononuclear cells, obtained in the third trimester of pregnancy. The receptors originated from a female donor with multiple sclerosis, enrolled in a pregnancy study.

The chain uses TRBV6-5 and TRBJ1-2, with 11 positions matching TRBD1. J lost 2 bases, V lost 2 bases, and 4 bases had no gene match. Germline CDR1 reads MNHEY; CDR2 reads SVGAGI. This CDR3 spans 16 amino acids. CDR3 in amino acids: CASSYRTGGENYGYTF. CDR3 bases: TGTGCCAGCAGTTACCGGACAGGGGGCGAAAACTATGGCTACACCTTC.

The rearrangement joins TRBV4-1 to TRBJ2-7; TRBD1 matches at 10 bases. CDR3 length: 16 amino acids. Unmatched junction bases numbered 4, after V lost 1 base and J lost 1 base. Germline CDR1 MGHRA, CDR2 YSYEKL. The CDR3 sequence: CASSQGGQGLSYEQYF. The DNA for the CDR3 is TGCGCCAGCAGCCAAGGGGGACAGGGGCTTTCCTACGAGCAGTACTTC.

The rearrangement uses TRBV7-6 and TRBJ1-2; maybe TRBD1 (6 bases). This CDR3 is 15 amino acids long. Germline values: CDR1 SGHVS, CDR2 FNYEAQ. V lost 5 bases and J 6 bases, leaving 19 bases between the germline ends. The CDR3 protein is CASSSRTGGADGYTF. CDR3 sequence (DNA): TGTGCCAGCAGCAGCCGGACGGGGGGCGCGGATGGCTACACCTTC.

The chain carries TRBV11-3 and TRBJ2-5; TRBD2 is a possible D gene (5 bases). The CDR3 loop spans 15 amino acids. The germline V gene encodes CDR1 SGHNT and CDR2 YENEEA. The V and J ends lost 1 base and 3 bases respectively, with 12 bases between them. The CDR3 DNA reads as TGTGCCAGCAGCTTAGGAAGGGTCGGGAAAGAGACCCAGTACTTC. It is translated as CASSLGRVGKETQYF.

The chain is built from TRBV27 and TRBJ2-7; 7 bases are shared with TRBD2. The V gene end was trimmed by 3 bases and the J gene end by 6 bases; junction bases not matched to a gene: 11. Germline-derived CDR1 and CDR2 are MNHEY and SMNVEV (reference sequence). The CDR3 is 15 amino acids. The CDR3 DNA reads TGTGCCAGCAGTTTCGAGCGGGGAGGGGTTGGCGAGCAGTACTTC. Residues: CASSFERGGVGEQYF.

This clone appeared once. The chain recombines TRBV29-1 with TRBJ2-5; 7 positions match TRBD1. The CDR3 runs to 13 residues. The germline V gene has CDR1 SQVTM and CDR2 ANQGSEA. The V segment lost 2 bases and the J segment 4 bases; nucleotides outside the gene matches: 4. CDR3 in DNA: TGCAGCGTTGAATCCCGGACAGGAGAGACCCAGTACTTC. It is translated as CSVESRTGETQYF.

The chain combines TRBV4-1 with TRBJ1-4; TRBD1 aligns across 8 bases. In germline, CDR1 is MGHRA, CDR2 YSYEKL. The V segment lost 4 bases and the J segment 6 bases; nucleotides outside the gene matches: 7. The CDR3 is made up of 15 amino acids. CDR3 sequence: CASSLRQGSDEKLFF. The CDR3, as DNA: TGCGCCAGCAGCCTACGACAGGGGTCTGATGAAAAACTGTTTTTT.

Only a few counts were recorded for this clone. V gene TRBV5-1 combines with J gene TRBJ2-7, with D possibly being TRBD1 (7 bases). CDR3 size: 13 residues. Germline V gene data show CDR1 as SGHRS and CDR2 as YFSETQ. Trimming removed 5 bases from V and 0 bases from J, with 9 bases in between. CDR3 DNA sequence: TGCGCCAGCAGTCAGGGGGGCTCCTACGAGCAGTACTTC. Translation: CASSQGGSYEQYF.

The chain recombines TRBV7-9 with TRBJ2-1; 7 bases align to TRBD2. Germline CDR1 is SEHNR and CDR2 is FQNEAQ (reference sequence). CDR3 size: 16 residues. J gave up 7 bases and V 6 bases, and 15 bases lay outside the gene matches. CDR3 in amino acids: CASRSRDYPFRNEQFF. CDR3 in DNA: TGTGCCAGCAGATCCCGGGACTACCCCTTCCGAAATGAGCAGTTCTTC.

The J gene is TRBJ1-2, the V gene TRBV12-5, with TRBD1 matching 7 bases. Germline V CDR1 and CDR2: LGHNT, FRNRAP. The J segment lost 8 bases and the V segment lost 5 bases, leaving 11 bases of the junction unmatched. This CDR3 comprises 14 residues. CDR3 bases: TGTGCTAGTGGTCTGCCCGGGACAGTTGCGGGCTACACCTTC. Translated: CASGLPGTVAGYTF.

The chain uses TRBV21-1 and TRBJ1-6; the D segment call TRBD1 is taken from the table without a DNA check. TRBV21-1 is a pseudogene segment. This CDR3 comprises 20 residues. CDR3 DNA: TGTGCCAGCAGCCCCCCTACGGACAGGGGGTTCATGTCCTATAATTCACCCCTCCACTTT. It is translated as CASSPPTDRGFMSYNSPLHF.

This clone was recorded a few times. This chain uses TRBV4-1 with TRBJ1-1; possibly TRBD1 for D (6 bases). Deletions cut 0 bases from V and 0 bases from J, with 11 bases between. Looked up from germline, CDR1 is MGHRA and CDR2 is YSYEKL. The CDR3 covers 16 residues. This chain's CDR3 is CASSQDQRGMNTEAFF. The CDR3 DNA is TGCGCCAGCAGCCAAGATCAAAGGGGGATGAACACTGAAGCTTTCTTT.

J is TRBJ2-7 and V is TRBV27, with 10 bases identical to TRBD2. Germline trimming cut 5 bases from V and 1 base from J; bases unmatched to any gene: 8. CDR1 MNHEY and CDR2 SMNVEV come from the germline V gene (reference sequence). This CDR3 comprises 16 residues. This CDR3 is CASSPSGGAKSYEQYF. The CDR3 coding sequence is TGTGCCAGCAGTCCCAGCGGGGGGGCGAAGTCCTACGAGCAGTACTTC.

DNA for the CDR3: TGTGCCTGGGGGGCCCAGGAAGATTCACCCCTCCACTTT. Translated, it gives CAWGAQEDSPLHF. The chain couples TRBV30 to TRBJ1-6; D may be TRBD1 (5 bases). The CDR3 loop spans 13 amino acids. Germline V gives CDR1 GTSNPN, CDR2 SVGIG (reference sequence). The V end was cut by 5 bases, the J end by 8 bases, with 13 bases between.

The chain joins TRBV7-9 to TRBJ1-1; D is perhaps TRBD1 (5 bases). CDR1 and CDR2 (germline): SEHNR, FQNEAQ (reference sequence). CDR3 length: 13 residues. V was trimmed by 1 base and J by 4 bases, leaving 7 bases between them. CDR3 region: CASSLEGITEAFF. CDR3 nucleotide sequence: TGTGCCAGCAGCTTAGAGGGGATCACTGAAGCTTTCTTT.

This CDR3 is CAWSWGDEKLFF. In DNA, the CDR3 is TGTGCCTGGAGTTGGGGGGATGAAAAACTGTTTTTT. J is TRBJ1-4 and V is TRBV30; perhaps TRBD1 as D (5 bases). The V end lost 2 bases, the J end lost 6 bases, and 7 bases lay between the germline ends. CDR1 and CDR2 from the germline V gene are GTSNPN and SVGIG (reference sequence). The CDR3 has 12 amino acids.

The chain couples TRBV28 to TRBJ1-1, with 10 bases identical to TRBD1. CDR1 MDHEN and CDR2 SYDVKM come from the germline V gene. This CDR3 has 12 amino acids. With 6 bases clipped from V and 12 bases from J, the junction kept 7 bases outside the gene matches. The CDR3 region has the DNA TGTGCCAGCAGCGGGACAGGGGAAAGTACTTTCTTT. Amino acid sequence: CASSGTGESTFF. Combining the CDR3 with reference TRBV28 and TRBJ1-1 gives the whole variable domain DVKVTQSSRYLVKRTGEKVFLECVQDMDHENMFWYRQDPGLGLRLIYFSYDVKMKEKGDIPEGYSVSREKKERFSLILESASTNQTSMYLCASSGTGESTFFGQGTRLTVV.

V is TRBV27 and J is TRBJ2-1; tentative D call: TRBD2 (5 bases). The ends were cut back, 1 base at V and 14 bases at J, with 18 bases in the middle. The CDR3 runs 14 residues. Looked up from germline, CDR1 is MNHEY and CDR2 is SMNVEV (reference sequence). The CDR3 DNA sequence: TGTGCCAGCAGTTTATGGGCTTTATCTCCGCGGGAGTTCTTC. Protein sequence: CASSLWALSPREFF.

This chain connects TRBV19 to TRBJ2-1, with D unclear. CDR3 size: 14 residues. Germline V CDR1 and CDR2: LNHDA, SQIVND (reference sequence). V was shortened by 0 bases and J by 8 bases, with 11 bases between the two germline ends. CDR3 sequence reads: CASSIDGESHEQFF. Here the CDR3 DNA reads TGTGCCAGTAGTATAGACGGAGAAAGCCATGAGCAGTTCTTC.

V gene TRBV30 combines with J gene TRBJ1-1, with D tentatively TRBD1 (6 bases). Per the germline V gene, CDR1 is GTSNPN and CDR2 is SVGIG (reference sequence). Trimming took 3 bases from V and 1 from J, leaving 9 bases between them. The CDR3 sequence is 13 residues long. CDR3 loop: CAWSSQGNTEAFF. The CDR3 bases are TGTGCCTGGAGCTCACAGGGGAACACTGAAGCTTTCTTT.

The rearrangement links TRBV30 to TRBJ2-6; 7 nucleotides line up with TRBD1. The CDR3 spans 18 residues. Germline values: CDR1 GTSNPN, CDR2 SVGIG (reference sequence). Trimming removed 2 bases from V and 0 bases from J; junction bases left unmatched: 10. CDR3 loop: CAWSPGDSSFSGANVLTF. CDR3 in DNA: TGTGCCTGGAGTCCCGGGGACAGCTCATTCTCTGGGGCCAACGTCCTGACTTTC.

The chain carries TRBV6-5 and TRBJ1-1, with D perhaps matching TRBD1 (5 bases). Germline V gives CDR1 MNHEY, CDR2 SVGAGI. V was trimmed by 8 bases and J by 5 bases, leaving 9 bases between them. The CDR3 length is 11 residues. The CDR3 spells CASQRGTEAFF. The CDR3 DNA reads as TGTGCCAGCCAAAGGGGAACTGAAGCTTTCTTT.

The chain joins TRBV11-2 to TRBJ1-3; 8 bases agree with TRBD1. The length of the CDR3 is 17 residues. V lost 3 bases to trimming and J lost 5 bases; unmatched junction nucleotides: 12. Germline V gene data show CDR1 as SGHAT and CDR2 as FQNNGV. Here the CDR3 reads CASSLSVWRTGRNTIYF. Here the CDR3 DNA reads TGTGCCAGCAGCTTGAGTGTGTGGAGGACAGGGAGAAACACCATATATTTT.